The clone carrying this T cell receptor beta chain has ten or more counts. The antigen remains undetermined. The sample originates from a study of response to subunit inactivated influenza vaccine. Study-level points and caveats: T cells newly recruited by each seasonal influenza vaccination are few, the authors suggested.

One entry per CDR3 protein results from TCRdb running MiXCR on the RT-PCR reads. The table has 400,000 to 650,000 distinct CDR3 sequences, around 7.7% seen once. This TCR derives from a man aged 45 to 75 who received an inactivated influenza vaccine. The sequences come from PBMCs from blood, collected 23 months after vaccination.

CDR3 bases: TGTGCCAGCAGTTACACAGGTGGGAGCTTCCAAGAGACCCAGTACTTC. Its translation: CASSYTGGSFQETQYF. The V gene is TRBV6-2 or TRBV6-3, the J gene TRBJ2-5; D is perhaps TRBD1 or TRBD2 (5 bases each). The germline V gene has CDR1 MNHEY and CDR2 SVGEGT. The CDR3 has 16 residues. Trimming left V 2 bases short and J 1 base short, with 14 bases between.